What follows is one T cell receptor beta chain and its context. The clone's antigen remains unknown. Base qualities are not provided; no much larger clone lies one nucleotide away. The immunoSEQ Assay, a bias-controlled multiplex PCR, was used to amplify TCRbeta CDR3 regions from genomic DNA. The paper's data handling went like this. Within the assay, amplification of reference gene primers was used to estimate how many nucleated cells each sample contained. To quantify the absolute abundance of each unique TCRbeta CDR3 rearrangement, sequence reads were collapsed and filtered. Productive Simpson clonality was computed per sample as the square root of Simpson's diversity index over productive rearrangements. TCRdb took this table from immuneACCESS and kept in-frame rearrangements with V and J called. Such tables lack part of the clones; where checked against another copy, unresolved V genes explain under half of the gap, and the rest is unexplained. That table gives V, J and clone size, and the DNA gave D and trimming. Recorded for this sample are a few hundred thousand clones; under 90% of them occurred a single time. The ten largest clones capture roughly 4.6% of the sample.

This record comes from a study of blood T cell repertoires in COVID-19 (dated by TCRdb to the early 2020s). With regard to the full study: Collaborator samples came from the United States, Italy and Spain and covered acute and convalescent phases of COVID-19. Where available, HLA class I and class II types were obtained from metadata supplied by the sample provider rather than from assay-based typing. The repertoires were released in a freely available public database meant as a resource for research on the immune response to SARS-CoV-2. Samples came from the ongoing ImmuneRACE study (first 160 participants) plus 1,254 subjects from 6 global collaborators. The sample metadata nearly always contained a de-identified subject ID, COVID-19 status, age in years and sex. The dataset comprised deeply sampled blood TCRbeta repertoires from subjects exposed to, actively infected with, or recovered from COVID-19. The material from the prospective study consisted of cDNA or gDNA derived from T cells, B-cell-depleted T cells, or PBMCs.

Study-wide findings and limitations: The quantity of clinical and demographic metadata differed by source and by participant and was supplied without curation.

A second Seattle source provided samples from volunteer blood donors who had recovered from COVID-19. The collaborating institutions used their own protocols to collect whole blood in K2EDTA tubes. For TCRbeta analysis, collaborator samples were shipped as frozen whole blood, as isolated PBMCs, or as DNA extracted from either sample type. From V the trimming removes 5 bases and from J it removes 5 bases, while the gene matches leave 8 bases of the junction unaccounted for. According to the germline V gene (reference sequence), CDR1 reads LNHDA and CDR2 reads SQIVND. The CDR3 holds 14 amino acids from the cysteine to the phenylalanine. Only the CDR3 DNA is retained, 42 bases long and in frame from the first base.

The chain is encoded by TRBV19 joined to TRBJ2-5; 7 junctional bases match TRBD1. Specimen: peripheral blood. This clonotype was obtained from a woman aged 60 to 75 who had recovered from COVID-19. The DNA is TGTGCCAGTAGTTCGAGGGGGCTGGGGGAGACCCAGTACTTC. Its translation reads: CASSSRGLGETQYF.